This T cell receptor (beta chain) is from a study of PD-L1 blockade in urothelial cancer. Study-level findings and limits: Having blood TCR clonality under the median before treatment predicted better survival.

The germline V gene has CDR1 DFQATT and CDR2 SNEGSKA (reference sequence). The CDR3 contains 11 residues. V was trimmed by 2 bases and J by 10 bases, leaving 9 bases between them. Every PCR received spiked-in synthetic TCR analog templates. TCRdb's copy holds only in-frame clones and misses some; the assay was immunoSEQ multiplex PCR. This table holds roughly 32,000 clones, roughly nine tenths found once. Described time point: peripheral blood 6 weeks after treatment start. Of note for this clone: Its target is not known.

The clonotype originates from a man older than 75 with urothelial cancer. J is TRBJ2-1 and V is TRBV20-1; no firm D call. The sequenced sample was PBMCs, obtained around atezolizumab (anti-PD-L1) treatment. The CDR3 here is CSARLGAEQFF. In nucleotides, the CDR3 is TGCAGTGCTAGATTAGGAGCGGAGCAGTTCTTC.